The 10 T cell receptor beta chains given below trace back to one sample, sequenced in a study of blood T cell repertoires in COVID-19 (dated by TCRdb to about 2020). The library was prepared using the immunoSEQ multiplex PCR assay. TCRdb took over this immuneACCESS table, retaining in-frame rearrangements with V and J assigned. Such tables are incomplete; in checked studies, under half of the missing clones stem from an unresolved V gene, and the remainder is unexplained. The sample yields some 150,000 clones; about four fifths were counted once. Around 0.62% of the sample is in the top ten clones. What was sequenced was peripheral blood. These receptor sequences come from a man aged 55 to 70 with acute or convalescent COVID-19.

The chain combines TRBV6-6 with TRBJ1-2; D gene unclear. Germline V gene data show CDR1 as MNHNY and CDR2 as SVGAGI (reference sequence). Deletions cut 8 bases from V and 4 bases from J, with 14 bases between. This CDR3 contains 13 residues. The chain's CDR3 is CASVPAEGYGYTF. CDR3 DNA sequence: TGTGCCAGCGTTCCAGCGGAAGGCTATGGCTACACCTTC.

The rearrangement uses TRBV5-1 and TRBJ2-7; D unresolved. CDR1 is SGHRS, CDR2 YFSETQ, per germline. The V end lost 0 bases, the J end lost 0 bases, and 10 bases lay between the germline ends. The CDR3 loop spans 15 amino acids. CDR3 protein: CASSLEPAYSYEQYF. The CDR3 bases are TGCGCCAGCAGCTTGGAACCAGCGTACTCCTACGAGCAGTACTTC.

The chain uses TRBV24-1 and TRBJ1-2; 9 bases fit TRBD1. Looked up from germline, CDR1 is KGHDR and CDR2 is SFDVKD. The J segment lost 4 bases and the V segment lost 4 bases, leaving 12 bases of the junction unmatched. The CDR3 has 17 amino acids. In DNA form, the CDR3 reads TGTGCCACCAGTGAGCCCAGACAGGGGGAAGGGGCCTATGGCTACACCTTC. Its protein product is CATSEPRQGEGAYGYTF.

V is TRBV10-3 and J is TRBJ2-2, with a tentative D call TRBD2 (6 bases). The CDR3 spans 14 residues. Germline V gene lookup returns CDR1 ENHRY and CDR2 SYGVKD. V dropped 10 bases and J dropped 5 bases, with 17 bases sitting between them. This CDR3 is CATYRESITGELFF. CDR3 sequence (DNA): TGTGCCACCTACCGGGAGTCCATTACCGGGGAGCTGTTTTTT.

The chain carries TRBV12-5 and TRBJ2-1; D ambiguous. Between the trimmed V and J ends, which lost 2 bases and 7 bases, there was a span of 6 bases. The germline gives CDR1 LGHNT, CDR2 FRNRAP. There are 12 residues in the CDR3. The CDR3: CASGLFGNEQFF. The CDR3 nucleotides are TGTGCTAGTGGTTTGTTCGGTAATGAGCAGTTCTTC. Full variable domain (outside the CDR3, taken from reference TRBV12-5 and TRBJ2-1): DARVTQTPRHKVTEMGQEVTMRCQPILGHNTVFWYRQTMMQGLELLAYFRNRAPLDDSGMPKDRFSAEMPDATLATLKIQPSEPRDSAVYFCASGLFGNEQFFGPGTRLTVL.

The chain links TRBV5-1 to TRBJ2-3; 8 bases align to TRBD1. The CDR3 runs to 16 residues. Germline V gene data show CDR1 as SGHRS and CDR2 as YFSETQ. J was trimmed by 2 bases and V by 4 bases; bases with no gene match: 9. The DNA for the CDR3 is TGCGCCAGCAGCGGAGGGACAGGTTCTTACACAGATACGCAGTATTTT. Translation: CASSGGTGSYTDTQYF.

CDR3 nucleotide sequence: TGTGCCAGCAGCTCCGGAGGGACTAGCGGGGGGTTGGATACGCAGTATTTT. Translating gives CASSSGGTSGGLDTQYF. V gene TRBV9 combines with J gene TRBJ2-3; 15 nucleotides match TRBD2. There are 17 residues in the CDR3. Germline lookup yields CDR1 SGDLS and CDR2 YYNGEE. The V segment lost 4 bases and the J segment 6 bases; nucleotides outside the gene matches: 9.

This clone has only one observation. This chain connects TRBV4-2 to TRBJ2-1; 8 bases match TRBD1. The CDR3 loop spans 13 amino acids. Losses at the gene ends were 4 bases for V and 10 bases for J; bases not matched to a gene: 6. Germline V gene lookup returns CDR1 LGHNA and CDR2 YNFKEQ. The CDR3 protein is CASSRTGQGEQFF. For the CDR3, the DNA is TGTGCCAGCAGCCGAACCGGACAGGGCGAGCAGTTCTTC.

The V and J genes are TRBV6-6 and TRBJ2-2, with D perhaps TRBD1 (7 bases). Trimming took 7 bases from V and 5 from J, leaving 17 bases between them. This CDR3 spans 15 amino acids. Per the germline V gene, CDR1 is MNHNY and CDR2 is SVGAGI (reference sequence). CDR3 in amino acids: CASTKTGAGTGELFF. The CDR3 nucleotides read TGTGCCAGCACAAAAACAGGGGCGGGGACCGGGGAGCTGTTTTTT.

V and J are TRBV9 and TRBJ2-1; 13 bases agree with TRBD2. The CDR3 length is 15 residues. The germline V gene has CDR1 SGDLS and CDR2 YYNGEE. V was pared by 3 bases and J by 4 bases, with 1 base of the junction left unmatched. The CDR3 is CASSEGLAGYNEQFF. In DNA, the CDR3 is TGTGCCAGCAGCGAGGGACTAGCGGGATACAATGAGCAGTTCTTC.